The sequence of this T cell receptor beta chain was determined in a study of CD8 T cells in ankylosing spondylitis. The CDR3 loop spans 15 amino acids. CDR1 is SGHRS, CDR2 YFSETQ, per germline. V dropped 3 bases and J dropped 4; count of bases not matched to a gene: 5. General observations from the study: Apparently characteristic of ankylosing spondylitis blood was a TCR beta motif (roughly 8 highly homologous variants).

TCRdb reprocessed the 5' RACE reads via MiXCR and lists one record per CDR3 protein. The sample holds 650,000 to 800,000 distinct CDR3 sequences; roughly 20% are singletons and the top ten take under 20%. In regard to this clonotype: The antigen remains unidentified.

The J gene is TRBJ1-4, the V gene TRBV5-1; 8 bases fit TRBD1. The sequenced material came from blood, either unsorted or a sorted T cell fraction (not recorded which). The clonotype originates from a male donor with ankylosing spondylitis. CDR3 protein: CASSYQGAVNEKLFF. CDR3 sequence (DNA): TGCGCCAGCAGCTATCAGGGGGCGGTTAATGAAAAACTGTTTTTT.